These 20 T cell receptor beta chains were all obtained from the same sample, sequenced in a study of shared clonotypes between healthy human individuals (dated by TCRdb to about 2020). The method was the immunoSEQ multiplex PCR assay. The immuneACCESS repertoire file appears here via TCRdb, limited to in-frame rearrangements. These files lack a portion of the clones; in checked studies, under half of the deficit traces to unresolved V genes, and the cause of the others is not known. Counted in this sample were approximately 590,000 clones; around 95% of them appeared once. Over 0.09% of the sample is held by the ten biggest clonotypes. CD8 naive samples were CD45RO-negative cells positively selected for CCR7, giving a CD45RA+CCR7+ population that excluded TemRA cells. Sequencing used naive CD8+ T cells sorted from blood. The cell subset or site label of this sample denotes: CD45RA+CCR7+. Receptors originate from a woman aged 30 to 39 in good health.

The chain recombines TRBV6-5 with TRBJ2-7; the D is unclear. The CDR3 is 12 amino acids. Trimming pared 6 bases from V and 4 bases from J, leaving 10 bases between. Germline V gene lookup returns CDR1 MNHEY and CDR2 SVGAGI. The CDR3 loop reads CASSYMGYEQYF. CDR3 DNA: TGTGCCAGCAGCTACATGGGATACGAGCAGTACTTC.

CDR3 in amino acids: CASSFQGFRNEQFF. The CDR3 bases are TGTGCCAGCAGTTTTCAGGGATTTAGGAATGAGCAGTTCTTC. The rearrangement joins TRBV28 to TRBJ2-1, with a weak D call TRBD1 (5 bases). V lost 3 bases and J lost 7, with 13 bases in between. The CDR3 runs 14 residues. The germline V gene has CDR1 MDHEN and CDR2 SYDVKM.

This clone showed up just a few times. The CDR3 spells CASSLGFSYEQYF. CDR3 DNA sequence: TGTGCCAGCAGCTTAGGCTTCTCCTACGAGCAGTACTTC. The rearrangement uses TRBV7-6 and TRBJ2-7, with no clear D. The CDR3 has 13 amino acids. Germline V gene lookup returns CDR1 SGHVS and CDR2 FNYEAQ. V lost 1 base, J lost 0 bases, and 4 bases lay in between.

V and J are TRBV2 and TRBJ1-5, with a weak D call TRBD1 (5 bases). CDR1 and CDR2 from the germline V gene are SNHLY and FYNNEI. The CDR3 contains 15 residues. Trimming took 5 bases from V and 6 from J, leaving 17 bases between them. The CDR3 nucleotides are TGTGCCAGCAGTACCACCGGGCCCCAGGGTCAGCCCCAGCATTTT. Encoded protein: CASSTTGPQGQPQHF.

The chain is built from TRBV6-6 and TRBJ2-7; no firm D call. Germline CDR1 reads MNHNY; CDR2 reads SVGAGI (reference sequence). V was pared by 2 bases and J by 4 bases, with 15 bases between. The CDR3 is made up of 15 amino acids. CDR3 DNA sequence: TGTGCCAGCAGTTACGTCATTTCGGTAGCATACGAGCAGTACTTC. Amino acid sequence: CASSYVISVAYEQYF.

CDR3 bases: TGTGCCTCCACCGGGGGCTACGAGCAGTACTTC. As protein: CASTGGYEQYF. The V and J genes are TRBV19 and TRBJ2-7, with TRBD2 as a possible D gene (6 bases). The germline gives CDR1 LNHDA, CDR2 SQIVND (reference sequence). Between the trimmed V and J ends, which lost 11 bases and 3 bases, there was a span of 11 bases. The CDR3 runs to 11 residues.

This clone was counted a single time. The V and J genes are TRBV5-1 and TRBJ2-4, with no clear D. Germline CDR1 reads SGHRS; CDR2 reads YFSETQ. Trimming pared 0 bases from V and 4 bases from J, leaving 8 bases between. CDR3 length: 14 residues. This CDR3 is CASSLEHGKNIQYF. The CDR3 bases are TGCGCCAGCAGCTTGGAGCATGGTAAAAACATTCAGTACTTC.

The V call is TRBV2, the J call TRBJ1-1, with D hard to call. The CDR3 contains 15 residues. Germline-derived CDR1 and CDR2 are SNHLY and FYNNEI. V lost 7 bases to trimming and J lost 6 bases, with 21 bases between them. This chain's CDR3 is CASNFPQDFGPEAFF. DNA of the CDR3: TGTGCCAGCAACTTCCCCCAGGACTTCGGCCCTGAAGCTTTCTTT.

The CDR3 region has the DNA TGTGCCAGCAGCCGTAGCGGGCCCAGCTCCTACAATGAGCAGTTCTTC. Its protein product is CASSRSGPSSYNEQFF. This chain connects TRBV7-8 to TRBJ2-1; 7 bases fit TRBD2. From germline, CDR1 is SGHVS and CDR2 FQNEAQ. V was clipped by 5 bases and J by 0 bases; unmatched bases: 7. This CDR3 region has 16 residues. The full variable domain, in which reference TRBV7-8 and TRBJ2-1 provide the parts outside the CDR3, is GAGVSQSPRYKVAKRGQDVALRCDPISGHVSLFWYQQALGQGPEFLTYFQNEAQLDKSGLPSDRFFAERPEGSVSTLKIQRTQQEDSAVYLCASSRSGPSSYNEQFFGPGTRLTVL.

This clone was observed once. The rearrangement uses TRBV13 and TRBJ1-3; D gene uncertain. CDR3 length: 16 residues. Germline CDR1 is PRHDT and CDR2 is FYEKMQ (reference sequence). Trimming left V 5 bases short and J 0 bases short, with 14 bases between. CDR3: CASSQPKQFSGNTIYF. The CDR3 coding sequence is TGTGCCAGCAGCCAGCCCAAGCAATTCTCTGGAAACACCATATATTTT.

The chain links TRBV7-8 to TRBJ2-1, with TRBD2 identical over 10 bases. V was pared by 0 bases and J by 8 bases, with 4 bases of the junction left unmatched. Germline V gene sequence: CDR1 SGHVS, CDR2 FQNEAQ. The CDR3 sequence is 15 residues long. CDR3 protein: CASSLATSGQYEQFF. The CDR3 DNA reads TGTGCCAGCAGCTTAGCGACTAGCGGGCAGTATGAGCAGTTCTTC.

The chain couples TRBV27 to TRBJ2-3, with 10 bases lining up with TRBD2. From germline, CDR1 is MNHEY and CDR2 SMNVEV (reference sequence). The CDR3 runs 15 residues. With 5 bases clipped from V and 7 bases from J, the junction kept 9 bases outside the gene matches. The CDR3 sequence is CASSLQREGIYTQYF. CDR3 bases: TGTGCCAGCAGTCTTCAGCGGGAGGGCATATATACGCAGTATTTT.

The sample holds one count of this clone. The chain is built from TRBV28 and TRBJ1-5, with 8 bases aligning to TRBD1. Trimming removed 3 bases from V and 6 bases from J; junction bases left unmatched: 4. Germline CDR1 and CDR2: MDHEN and SYDVKM. The CDR3 is 14 residues long. CDR3 loop: CASSLSGGGQPQHF. In DNA form, the CDR3 reads TGTGCCAGCAGTTTGTCAGGGGGCGGTCAGCCCCAGCATTTT.

The gene calls are TRBV5-4 and TRBJ2-5; 8 bases are a match to TRBD2. The CDR3 runs to 16 residues. With 3 bases clipped from V and 2 bases from J, the junction kept 9 bases outside the gene matches. The V gene's germline CDR1 is SGHNT and CDR2 YYREEE (reference sequence). The CDR3 is CASSSELAEMQETQYF. In DNA, the CDR3 is TGTGCCAGCAGCTCCGAACTAGCGGAGATGCAAGAGACCCAGTACTTC. Looking up the rest from reference TRBV5-4 and TRBJ2-5 gives the full variable domain: ETGVTQSPTHLIKTRGQQVTLRCSSQSGHNTVSWYQQALGQGPQFIFQYYREEENGRGNFPPRFSGLQFPNYSSELNVNALELDDSALYLCASSSELAEMQETQYFGPGTRLLVL.

The chain couples TRBV27 to TRBJ1-5; D is possibly TRBD1 (5 bases). The germline CDR1 and CDR2 sequences are MNHEY and SMNVEV (reference sequence). This CDR3 has 15 amino acids. Between the trimmed V and J ends, which lost 1 base and 3 bases, there was a span of 10 bases. The CDR3 nucleotides are TGTGCCAGCAGTTTATTCCGGGACTACAATCAGCCCCAGCATTTT. Translation gives CASSLFRDYNQPQHF.

The chain employs TRBV13 and TRBJ2-7; 7 bases are shared with TRBD1. The CDR3 runs 15 residues. The V and J ends lost 4 bases and 4 bases, in that order; junction bases with no gene match: 10. The V gene's germline CDR1 is PRHDT and CDR2 FYEKMQ (reference sequence). DNA of the CDR3: TGTGCCAGCAGCTCAGGCCGGGACAGCTTATACGAGCAGTACTTC. Translated: CASSSGRDSLYEQYF.

The chain has TRBV2 and TRBJ2-3; D may be TRBD1 or TRBD2 (5 bases each). V was pared by 3 bases and J by 1 base, with 14 bases between. This CDR3 spans 16 amino acids. Per the germline V gene, CDR1 is SNHLY and CDR2 is FYNNEI. CDR3 coding DNA: TGTGCCAGCAGTGACAGGGAATCCGGGGGCACAGATACGCAGTATTTT. It specifies CASSDRESGGTDTQYF. The entire variable domain, with the rest obtained from reference TRBV2 and TRBJ2-3, is as follows: EPEVTQTPSHQVTQMGQEVILRCVPISNHLYFYWYRQILGQKVEFLVSFYNNEISEKSEIFDDQFSVERPDGSNFTLKIRSTKLEDSAMYFCASSDRESGGTDTQYFGPGTRLTVL.

This rearrangement joins TRBV6-1 to TRBJ2-7; unclear D gene. Per germline, CDR1 MNHNS and CDR2 SASEGT. Trimming shortened V by 0 bases and J by 0 bases, and 12 bases separated the two germline ends. The CDR3 is 16 residues long. The CDR3 spells CASSEASRSVSYEQYF. DNA of the CDR3: TGTGCCAGCAGTGAAGCCAGCCGATCCGTCTCCTACGAGCAGTACTTC.

The genes are TRBV5-1 and TRBJ2-5; possibly TRBD2 for D (6 bases). The CDR3 runs to 17 residues. Trimming shortened V by 0 bases and J by 2 bases, and 17 bases separated the two germline ends. Germline assignment: CDR1 SGHRS and CDR2 YFSETQ. In DNA, the CDR3 is TGCGCCAGCAGCTTGGACGGGGGTATGGAGATACAAGAGACCCAGTACTTC. Protein sequence: CASSLDGGMEIQETQYF.

The chain employs TRBV6-5 and TRBJ2-2; unclear D gene. The germline V and J ends were trimmed by 7 bases and 3 bases, with 12 bases remaining between them. The CDR3 spans 14 residues. Germline CDR1 MNHEY, CDR2 SVGAGI. CDR3 sequence: CASTGEVHTGELFF. CDR3 nucleotides: TGTGCCAGCACCGGCGAGGTACACACCGGGGAGCTGTTTTTT.